Listed here are 30 T cell receptor beta chains from one sample, sequenced in a study of graft-versus-host responses after intestinal transplantation. Antigens for these TCRs are unknown. This table comes from immunoSEQ multiplex PCR, and its TCRdb copy is limited to in-frame clones, with some not included. The sample includes fewer than 120,000 clones, 85% to 95% of them seen just once. Sequenced here: unstimulated CD8+ T cells sorted from spleen or lymph node cells, sampled before intestinal transplant. The source is a human donor who received an intestinal transplant.

The CDR3 region is CASSRGQGTGALNTEAFF. As DNA, the CDR3 is TGTGCCAGCAGCCGCGGACAGGGAACGGGGGCCCTGAACACTGAAGCTTTCTTT. This rearrangement joins TRBV5-4 to TRBJ1-1; TRBD1 matches 8 bases. CDR3 length: 18 amino acids. The V and J ends lost 4 bases and 0 bases, in that order; junction bases with no gene match: 14. Germline values: CDR1 SGHNT, CDR2 YYREEE (reference sequence).

This clone was recorded a few times. The chain carries TRBV21-1 and TRBJ1-1. TRBV21-1 is shown as a pseudogene. CDR3 length equals 15 residues. CDR3 in DNA: TGTGCCAGCAGCCCTCGGGTGGAGAAGGCCACTGAAGCTTTCTTT. It codes for CASSPRVEKATEAFF.

The chain combines TRBV28 with TRBJ1-5, with D perhaps matching TRBD1 (5 bases). The CDR3 covers 11 residues. In germline, CDR1 is MDHEN, CDR2 SYDVKM. V gave up 6 bases and J gave up 11 bases, with 11 bases separating them. CDR3 nucleotide sequence: TGTGCCAGCAGGGGGGGGAGGGCCCAGCATTTT. It is translated as CASRGGRAQHF.

J is TRBJ2-4 and V is TRBV6-1; tentatively, D is TRBD1 (6 bases). Trimming cost V 8 bases and J 7 bases, with 9 bases left between them. This CDR3 spans 11 amino acids. Germline values: CDR1 MNHNS, CDR2 SASEGT. The DNA of the CDR3 is TGTGCCAGCCCACAGGGTAACATTCAGTACTTC. This gives the protein CASPQGNIQYF.

This rearrangement joins TRBV9 to TRBJ2-5, with TRBD1 as a possible D gene (6 bases). TRBJ2-7 matches the DNA end more closely, so the J call is doubtful. The CDR3 loop spans 13 amino acids. Germline values: CDR1 SGDLS, CDR2 YYNGEE. In DNA, the CDR3 is TGTGCCAGCAGCGTAGCAGGGGAGTCCGAGCAGTACTTC. It translates to CASSVAGESEQYF.

The chain links TRBV30 to TRBJ2-1; D gene ambiguous. The germline V and J ends were trimmed by 2 bases and 4 bases, with 6 bases remaining between them. Per germline, CDR1 GTSNPN and CDR2 SVGIG (reference sequence). This CDR3 is 12 amino acids long. For the CDR3, the DNA is TGTGCCTGGAGTCGTGCTTACAATGAGCAGTTCTTC. This sequence encodes CAWSRAYNEQFF.

The V call is TRBV29-1, the J call TRBJ1-1; 7 nucleotides match TRBD1. Germline-derived CDR1 and CDR2 are SQVTM and ANQGSEA. The junction had 4 bases not matched to a gene; V was cut back by 6 bases and J by 0 bases. This CDR3 is 13 amino acids long. The CDR3 region is CSVTTGLNTEAFF. CDR3 coding DNA: TGCAGCGTCACGACAGGGTTGAACACTGAAGCTTTCTTT.

This rearrangement joins TRBV6-1 to TRBJ1-4; a weak D match, TRBD1 (5 bases). Germline V gene data show CDR1 as MNHNS and CDR2 as SASEGT. This CDR3 has 15 residues. Trimming removed 3 bases at V and 3 bases at J, with 11 bases between. CDR3 amino acids: CASSDLGLPNEKLFF. CDR3 nucleotides: TGTGCCAGCAGTGATCTGGGGCTGCCTAATGAAAAACTGTTTTTT.

The chain is built from TRBV6-1 and TRBJ2-5; the D call may be TRBD1 or TRBD2 (6 bases each). Germline-derived CDR1 and CDR2 are MNHNS and SASEGT. The V gene lost 1 base and the J gene lost 4 bases, with 7 bases spanning the gap. The CDR3 contains 13 residues. CDR3 sequence reads: CASSEEGGETQYF. CDR3 coding DNA: TGTGCCAGCAGTGAAGAGGGGGGAGAGACCCAGTACTTC.

The chain joins TRBV15 to TRBJ2-7, with D uncertain. Trimming took off 0 bases at V and 0 bases at J, with 12 bases between the two ends. CDR3 size: 16 residues. Germline V gene sequence: CDR1 LNHNV, CDR2 YYDKDF (reference sequence). CDR3 amino acids: CATSRDGPLASYEQYF. In DNA, the CDR3 is TGTGCCACCAGCAGAGATGGTCCTTTAGCCTCCTACGAGCAGTACTTC.

The chain joins TRBV28 to TRBJ2-7; 9 bases line up with TRBD1. This CDR3 contains 15 residues. The V gene end was trimmed by 6 bases and the J gene end by 3 bases; junction bases not matched to a gene: 9. Germline V CDR1 and CDR2: MDHEN, SYDVKM. CDR3 sequence (DNA): TGTGCCAGCAGCCCGGACAGGGGATCAAGCTACGAGCAGTACTTC. This sequence encodes CASSPDRGSSYEQYF.

The rearrangement joins TRBV27 to TRBJ2-1; TRBD2 might be the D (6 bases). Germline assignment: CDR1 MNHEY and CDR2 SMNVEV (reference sequence). The CDR3 spans 18 residues. Trimming pared 3 bases from V and 6 bases from J, leaving 24 bases between. CDR3 nucleotides: TGTGCCAGCAGTTTGGGGGAAAAGGGCTTGGGACTGATCAATGAGCAGTTCTTC. Amino acid sequence: CASSLGEKGLGLINEQFF.

V usage is TRBV27 and J usage is TRBJ1-5, with 8 bases matching TRBD1. The CDR3 runs to 14 residues. Trimming took 5 bases from V and 5 from J; bases not matched to a gene: 5. The V gene's germline CDR1 is MNHEY and CDR2 SMNVEV (reference sequence). In nucleotides, the CDR3 is TGTGCCAGCAGTCATCAGGGGGCGTATCAGCCCCAGCATTTT. This gives the protein CASSHQGAYQPQHF.

The J gene is TRBJ1-4, the V gene TRBV4-1; possible D gene TRBD1, 5 bases. The CDR3 is 14 amino acids. CDR1 and CDR2 from the germline V gene are MGHRA and YSYEKL. V lost 0 bases, J lost 9 bases, and 11 bases lay in between. CDR3 amino acids: CASSQDLGPQKLFF. The CDR3 DNA reads TGCGCCAGCAGCCAAGATTTGGGACCTCAAAAACTGTTTTTT.

V gene TRBV15 combines with J gene TRBJ2-3; TRBD1 matches 8 bases. The length of the CDR3 is 14 residues. Germline CDR1 reads LNHNV; CDR2 reads YYDKDF (reference sequence). V dropped 4 bases and J dropped 3; count of bases not matched to a gene: 3. The CDR3 is CATSTRDRTDTQYF. The CDR3 nucleotides are TGTGCCACCAGCACCCGGGACAGGACAGATACGCAGTATTTT.

This chain connects TRBV28 to TRBJ2-3, with 8 bases identical to TRBD1. The J segment lost 1 base and the V segment lost 1 base, leaving 4 bases of the junction unmatched. From germline, CDR1 is MDHEN and CDR2 SYDVKM. CDR3 size: 16 residues. The CDR3 bases are TGTGCCAGCAGTTTATTGCCGGGACAGGGCACAGATACGCAGTATTTT. Amino acid sequence: CASSLLPGQGTDTQYF.

V is TRBV6-1 and J is TRBJ1-5, with D tentatively TRBD1 (6 bases). This CDR3 is built from 16 residues. Germline loops: CDR1 MNHNS, CDR2 SASEGT. The V end lost 6 bases, the J end lost 3 bases, and 18 bases lay between the germline ends. CDR3 nucleotide sequence: TGTGCCAGCAGCGAACCTACAGGGAACGCCAATCAGCCCCAGCATTTT. The encoded protein is CASSEPTGNANQPQHF.

V gene TRBV10-2 combines with J gene TRBJ2-7; no clear D gene. Germline CDR1 reads WSHSY; CDR2 reads SAAADI. The CDR3 is made up of 14 amino acids. Trimming removed 5 bases at V and 2 bases at J, with 13 bases between. The chain's CDR3 is CASSSYGPAYEQYF. The CDR3 DNA follows: TGCGCCAGCAGTTCTTATGGTCCTGCCTACGAGCAGTACTTC.

The J gene is TRBJ2-1, the V gene TRBV19; TRBD2 agrees at 13 bases. J lost 5 bases, V lost 3 bases, and 7 bases had no gene match. Per the germline V gene, CDR1 is LNHDA and CDR2 is SQIVND (reference sequence). The CDR3 loop spans 17 amino acids. The CDR3 sequence is CASSISKLAGGHNEQFF. CDR3 DNA sequence: TGTGCCAGTAGTATCAGTAAACTAGCGGGAGGGCACAATGAGCAGTTCTTC. The whole variable domain, filled in from reference TRBV19 and TRBJ2-1, reads DGGITQSPKYLFRKEGQNVTLSCEQNLNHDAMYWYRQDPGQGLRLIYYSQIVNDFQKGDIAEGYSVSREKKESFPLTVTSAQKNPTAFYLCASSISKLAGGHNEQFFGPGTRLTVL.

The genes are TRBV27 and TRBJ1-1; possible D gene TRBD1, 6 bases. The CDR3 has 15 residues. Germline lookup yields CDR1 MNHEY and CDR2 SMNVEV (reference sequence). V lost 6 bases and J 4 bases, leaving 18 bases between the germline ends. The CDR3 sequence: CASSQVGGATTEAFF. The CDR3 DNA is TGTGCCAGCAGCCAGGTAGGGGGGGCGACCACTGAAGCTTTCTTT.

This chain connects TRBV7-3 to TRBJ2-3; D gene unclear. The CDR3 is made up of 14 amino acids. Germline CDR1 is SGHTA and CDR2 is FQGTGA. Trimming shortened V by 5 bases and J by 2 bases, and 11 bases separated the two germline ends. CDR3 bases: TGTGCCAGCAGCATCGGTGGCTTCACAGATACGCAGTATTTT. Translated: CASSIGGFTDTQYF.

This clone was counted a single time. The gene calls are TRBV6-1 and TRBJ1-1; D uncertain. The V gene lost 6 bases and the J gene lost 13 bases, with 6 bases spanning the gap. This CDR3 has 8 amino acids. Germline V gene data show CDR1 as MNHNS and CDR2 as SASEGT. The CDR3 loop reads CASSLFFF. The DNA of the CDR3 is TGTGCCAGCAGCCTTTTTTTCTTT.

The genes are TRBV6-1 and TRBJ1-5; TRBD1 is a possible D gene (5 bases). The V gene lost 3 bases and the J gene lost 7 bases, with 13 bases spanning the gap. Germline-derived CDR1 and CDR2 are MNHNS and SASEGT. The CDR3 spans 14 residues. The CDR3 here is CASSDRVRGQPQHF. CDR3 coding DNA: TGTGCCAGCAGTGACAGGGTCCGGGGACAGCCCCAGCATTTT.

This chain links TRBV27 with TRBJ2-7; D is unclear. Germline assignment: CDR1 MNHEY and CDR2 SMNVEV (reference sequence). Trimming stripped 0 bases from V and 4 bases from J, with 7 bases between. The CDR3 contains 13 residues. The CDR3 coding sequence is TGTGCCAGCAGTTTATCGGCCCTTTACGAGCAGTACTTC. This sequence encodes CASSLSALYEQYF.

This clone was detected only once. The V call is TRBV30, the J call TRBJ1-1; 7 bases are a match to TRBD1. Looked up from germline, CDR1 is GTSNPN and CDR2 is SVGIG (reference sequence). After removal of 3 bases from V and 0 bases from J, the junction contained 10 bases not matched to a gene. CDR3 length equals 16 residues. The DNA for the CDR3 is TGTGCCTGGAGCTCCCCTTGGACAGGTTTGAACACTGAAGCTTTCTTT. Its protein is CAWSSPWTGLNTEAFF.

This clone was seen a single time. The chain recombines TRBV7-8 with TRBJ1-5; 10 bases match TRBD1. This CDR3 comprises 15 residues. CDR1 is SGHVS and CDR2 is FQNEAQ in the germline V gene. The trim removed 2 bases at V and 5 bases at J, leaving 3 bases unmatched. DNA for the CDR3: TGTGCCAGCAGCTTACTAGGACAGGGGGATCAGCCCCAGCATTTT. Protein product: CASSLLGQGDQPQHF.

This chain links TRBV30 with TRBJ2-7; TRBD2 aligns across 10 bases. The germline V gene has CDR1 GTSNPN and CDR2 SVGIG (reference sequence). The CDR3 sequence is 14 residues long. V gave up 7 bases and J gave up 3 bases; unmatched junction bases: 9. CDR3 amino acids: CAFDLAGVFYEQYF. The CDR3 DNA is TGTGCCTTTGATCTAGCGGGAGTCTTCTACGAGCAGTACTTC.

This chain connects TRBV5-1 to TRBJ2-1, with D possibly being TRBD1 (5 bases). Germline values: CDR1 SGHRS, CDR2 YFSETQ. Trimming pared 5 bases from V and 2 bases from J, leaving 11 bases between. This CDR3 spans 14 amino acids. DNA for the CDR3: TGCGCCAGCAGTCCAGCGACAGCCTACAATGAGCAGTTCTTC. Its translation: CASSPATAYNEQFF.

This chain joins TRBV5-1 and TRBJ2-2, with TRBD1 identical over 9 bases. V trimming: 4 bases; J trimming: 2 bases; junction bases outside the gene matches: 6. CDR1 and CDR2 (germline): SGHRS, YFSETQ. The CDR3 runs 16 residues. CDR3 DNA sequence: TGCGCCAGCAGCAACAGGGGGCGTTACAACACCGGGGAGCTGTTTTTT. Translation: CASSNRGRYNTGELFF.

V usage is TRBV12-5 and J usage is TRBJ2-7, with TRBD1 as a possible D gene (6 bases). CDR3 length: 15 residues. V was cut by 3 bases and J by 0 bases, with 12 bases left in between. The V gene's germline CDR1 is LGHNT and CDR2 FRNRAP. CDR3 amino acids: CASGFSGHSSYEQYF. CDR3 nucleotide sequence: TGTGCTAGTGGTTTCTCGGGACACAGCTCCTACGAGCAGTACTTC.